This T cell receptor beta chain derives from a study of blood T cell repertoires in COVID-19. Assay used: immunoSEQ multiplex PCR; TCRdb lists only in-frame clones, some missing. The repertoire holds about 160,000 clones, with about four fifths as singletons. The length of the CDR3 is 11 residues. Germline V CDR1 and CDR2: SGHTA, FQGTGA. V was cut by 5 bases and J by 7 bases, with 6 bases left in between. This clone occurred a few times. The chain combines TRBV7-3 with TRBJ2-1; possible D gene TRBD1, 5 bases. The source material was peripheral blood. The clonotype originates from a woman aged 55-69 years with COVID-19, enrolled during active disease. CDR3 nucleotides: TGTGCCAGCAGCCAGGGTAATGAGCAGTTCTTC. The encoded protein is CASSQGNEQFF.